These T cell receptor beta chains were read from a single sample in a study of follicular helper T cells after annual influenza vaccination. Data came from immunoSEQ multiplex PCR; TCRdb stores just in-frame clones and leaves some out. The sample contains over 14,000 clones, 84% of which appear only once. Sequencing used CXCR5- memory CD4+ T cells sorted from blood, obtained on the day of influenza vaccination. The source of these receptors is an adult who received the influenza vaccine. The CDR3 runs from the conserved cysteine through the conserved F or W. The D gene is left open where the match is weak. A clone size is listed for some rows: how often the clone was seen (once, few, many), or a class if it is expanded.

cdr3_aa cdr3_nt d_call j_call clone_size v_call
CAEGRAGYTF TGTGCCGAAGGGCGTGCCGGCTACACCTTC NA TRBJ1-2 few TRBV25-1
CASSGRGLNTGELFF TGTGCCAGCAGTGGCAGGGGGCTCAACACCGGGGAGCTGTTTTTT TRBD1 TRBJ2-2 NA TRBV2
CASSEATQYF TGTGCCAGCAGTGAGGCTACGCAGTATTTT NA TRBJ2-3 NA TRBV6-1
CASRHPGGTGKTGELFF TGTGCCAGCCGCCATCCGGGAGGGACAGGGAAGACCGGGGAGCTGTTTTTT NA TRBJ2-2 NA TRBV21-1
CASSQYIAGGPNEQFF TGTGCCAGCAGTCAGTACATAGCGGGGGGGCCCAATGAGCAGTTCTTC TRBD2 TRBJ2-1 NA TRBV27
CASSLWAGGFYEQYF TGTGCCAGCAGTTTATGGGCAGGGGGCTTCTACGAGCAGTACTTC TRBD1 TRBJ2-7 once TRBV27
CASSPAGQRNTEAFF TGTGCCAGCAGCCCTGCAGGGCAGAGGAACACTGAAGCTTTCTTT NA TRBJ1-1 NA TRBV5-6
CASSLAGNRLANQPQHF TGTGCCAGCAGTTTAGCGGGGAACAGGCTAGCCAATCAGCCCCAGCATTTT NA TRBJ1-5 NA TRBV28
CASSPLGVVVSGANVLTF TGTGCCAGCTCACCACTAGGGGTCGTGGTATCTGGGGCCAACGTCCTGACTTTC NA TRBJ2-6 NA TRBV18
CATTDNPGTDTQYF TGCGCCACGACAGACAACCCGGGCACAGATACGCAGTATTTT NA TRBJ2-3 NA TRBV5-1
CASSQDPAGFRDTQYF TGTGCCAGCAGCCAAGATCCAGCGGGGTTCAGGGATACGCAGTATTTT TRBD2 TRBJ2-3 NA TRBV14
CASSRQGLSYEQYF TGTGCCAGCAGTCGACAGGGCCTCTCCTACGAGCAGTACTTC TRBD1 TRBJ2-7 NA TRBV6-5
CASTMGQEYGYTF TGTGCCAGCACGATGGGACAGGAATATGGCTACACCTTC TRBD1 TRBJ1-2 NA TRBV27
CASSLGQGDGYTF TGTGCCAGCAGCTTGGGACAGGGGGATGGCTACACCTTC TRBD1 TRBJ1-2 NA TRBV7-9
CASSPGTGLSTEAFF TGTGCCAGCAGCCCCGGGACAGGGCTTTCGACTGAAGCTTTCTTT TRBD1 TRBJ1-1 NA TRBV7-9
CASSLRAHQETQYF TGTGCCAGCAGCTTGCGGGCCCACCAAGAGACCCAGTACTTC NA TRBJ2-5 NA TRBV5-8
CASSPSNYLGGQYF TGTGCCAGCAGCCCGAGTAACTATTTGGGGGGACAGTACTTC NA TRBJ2-7 NA TRBV9
CASSERALVGNQPQHF TGTGCCAGCAGTGAAAGGGCCCTGGTGGGCAATCAGCCCCAGCATTTT NA TRBJ1-5 few TRBV2
CSGGAGGVTDTQYF TGCAGCGGTGGGGCGGGGGGGGTCACAGATACGCAGTATTTT TRBD2 TRBJ2-3 NA TRBV29-1
CAWSARAVRQETQYF TGTGCCTGGAGTGCCCGGGCCGTAAGGCAAGAGACCCAGTACTTC NA TRBJ2-5 NA TRBV30
CASIGVRETQYF TGTGCCAGCATCGGGGTGAGGGAGACCCAGTACTTC NA TRBJ2-5 once TRBV2
CSVAGLGAAFEFF TGCAGCGTGGCGGGCCTGGGGGCTGCTTTTGAGTTCTTC NA TRBJ2-1 NA TRBV29-1
CSVAGTVGNEQFF TGCAGCGTGGCCGGGACCGTGGGGAATGAGCAGTTCTTC NA TRBJ2-1 NA TRBV29-1
CASSEVTGELFF TGCGCCAGCAGTGAAGTCACCGGGGAGCTGTTTTTT NA TRBJ2-2 NA TRBV10-2
CASSLALEQGEQYF TGCGCCAGCAGCTTGGCCCTAGAACAAGGCGAGCAGTACTTC NA TRBJ2-7 NA TRBV5-1
CASSSSGTGIYEQYF TGTGCCAGCAGCTCCTCCGGGACAGGGATCTACGAGCAGTACTTC TRBD1 TRBJ2-7 NA TRBV7-2
CASSFLGTLTPDTDTQYF TGTGCCAGCAGCTTTCTAGGGACACTAACCCCAGACACAGATACGCAGTATTTT NA TRBJ2-3 NA TRBV7-6
CASRYRASNQPQHF TGTGCCAGCAGGTACAGGGCGAGCAATCAGCCCCAGCATTTT NA TRBJ1-5 NA TRBV2
CASSFGGGYEQYF TGTGCCAGCAGCTTCGGTGGGGGGTACGAGCAGTACTTC NA TRBJ2-7 NA TRBV5-8
CASSLEAGASTEAFF TGCGCCAGCAGCTTGGAGGCGGGGGCGAGCACTGAAGCTTTCTTT NA TRBJ1-1 NA TRBV5-1
CASSPRRGPLEPQHF TGTGCCAGCAGCCCGAGGAGGGGCCCCTTGGAGCCCCAGCATTTT NA TRBJ1-5 NA TRBV7-2
CASSFTLSAWTEAFF TGTGCCAGCAGCTTTACATTATCGGCGTGGACTGAAGCTTTCTTT NA TRBJ1-1 NA TRBV7-8
CASSYGNRGGRETQYF TGTGCCAGCAGTTACGGGAACAGGGGGGGTAGGGAGACCCAGTACTTC NA TRBJ2-5 NA TRBV6-5
CASSSPGLAGGFNTGELFF TGTGCCAGCAGCTCTCCGGGACTAGCGGGGGGCTTTAACACCGGGGAGCTGTTTTTT TRBD2 TRBJ2-2 NA TRBV7-2
CASSSGPRTEAFF TGTGCCAGCAGCTCCGGGCCCAGGACTGAAGCTTTCTTT NA TRBJ1-1 NA TRBV7-3
CASSSGGRMNTEAFF TGTGCCAGCAGTTCGGGGGGGCGGATGAACACTGAAGCTTTCTTT NA TRBJ1-1 NA TRBV28
CASSIVQSTDTQYF TGTGCCAGTAGTATCGTACAGAGCACAGATACGCAGTATTTT NA TRBJ2-3 few TRBV19
CASSSIRRRDEKLFF TGTGCCAGCAGTTCCATCCGTCGTAGGGATGAAAAACTGTTTTTT NA TRBJ1-4 NA TRBV27
CASSLPWGGTANTGELFF TGTGCCAGCAGCCTCCCCTGGGGGGGGACGGCGAACACCGGGGAGCTGTTTTTT TRBD2 TRBJ2-2 NA TRBV13
CASSFGVKGYTF TGTGCCAGCAGCTTTGGGGTAAAGGGCTACACCTTC NA TRBJ1-2 NA TRBV5-5
CASSARDGASTDTQYF TGTGCCAGCAGTGCACGGGACGGCGCTAGCACAGATACGCAGTATTTT NA TRBJ2-3 NA TRBV9
CASRSGPHTEAFF TGTGCCAGCAGGTCCGGGCCCCACACTGAAGCTTTCTTT NA TRBJ1-1 NA TRBV6-5
CASSDSGTMNTEAFF TGCGCCAGCAGTGATTCGGGGACCATGAACACTGAAGCTTTCTTT NA TRBJ1-1 NA TRBV10-2
CASRMIEGNTEAFF TGTGCCAGCAGGATGATCGAGGGGAACACTGAAGCTTTCTTT NA TRBJ1-1 NA TRBV2
CASSPSRGNTEAFF TGTGCCAGCTCACCTTCTCGGGGGAACACTGAAGCTTTCTTT NA TRBJ1-1 NA TRBV18
CASSVGPSWAYEQYF TGTGCCAGCAGCGTAGGGCCCTCGTGGGCCTACGAGCAGTACTTC NA TRBJ2-7 NA TRBV9
CASSYRGAQPQHF TGTGCCAGCAGCTACAGGGGCGCACAGCCCCAGCATTTT TRBD1 TRBJ1-5 NA TRBV7-2
CASSWGPPNNEQFF TGTGCCAGCAGCTGGGGCCCCCCGAACAATGAGCAGTTCTTC NA TRBJ2-1 NA TRBV5-4
CASSSGFSYNEQFF TGTGCCAGCAGCTCGGGATTCTCCTACAATGAGCAGTTCTTC NA TRBJ2-1 NA TRBV7-2